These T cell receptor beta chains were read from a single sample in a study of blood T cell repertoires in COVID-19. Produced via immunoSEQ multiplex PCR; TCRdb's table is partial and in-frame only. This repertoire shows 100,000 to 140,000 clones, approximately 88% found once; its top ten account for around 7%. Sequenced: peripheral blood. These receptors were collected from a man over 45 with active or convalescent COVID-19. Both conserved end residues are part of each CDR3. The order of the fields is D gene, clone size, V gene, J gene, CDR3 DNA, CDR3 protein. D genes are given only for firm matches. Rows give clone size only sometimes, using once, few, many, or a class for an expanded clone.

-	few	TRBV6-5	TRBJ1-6	TGTGCCAGCCGCAGGACACTTGGGAATTCACCCCTCCACTTT	CASRRTLGNSPLHF
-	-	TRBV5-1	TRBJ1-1	TGCGCCAGCAGCAGTACAGGGTTCACTGAAGCTTTCTTT	CASSSTGFTEAFF
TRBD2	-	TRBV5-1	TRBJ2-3	TGCGCCAGCACTCTAGCGGGAGGGATTAGCACAGATACGCAGTATTTT	CASTLAGGISTDTQYF
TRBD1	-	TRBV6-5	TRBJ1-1	TGTGCCAGCAGGCCCGGGACAGGGCGCACTGAAGCTTTCTTT	CASRPGTGRTEAFF
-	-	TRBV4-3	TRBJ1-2	TGCGCCAGCAGCACGTTAGGGGCAGGGGAACGCTATGGCTACACCTTC	CASSTLGAGERYGYTF
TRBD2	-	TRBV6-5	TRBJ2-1	TGTGCCAGCAGCCACAAGGGACTAGAGCAGTTCTTC	CASSHKGLEQFF
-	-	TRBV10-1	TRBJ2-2	TGCGCCAGCAGTCCGCTTTTAGAAGCCGGGGAGCTGTTTTTT	CASSPLLEAGELFF
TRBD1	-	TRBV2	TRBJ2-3	TGTGCCAGCAGTGTCGACAGGGGCCTAGCAGATACGCAGTATTTT	CASSVDRGLADTQYF
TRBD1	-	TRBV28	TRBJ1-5	TGTGCCAGCAGCCTGGACAGGGTTGGAAATCAGCCCCAGCATTTT	CASSLDRVGNQPQHF
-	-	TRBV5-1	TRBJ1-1	TGCGCCAGCAGCTTGGAGGGGCACGGGAACACTGAAGCTTTCTTT	CASSLEGHGNTEAFF
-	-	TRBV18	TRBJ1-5	TGTGCCAGCTCACCAAGGAATGGCAGGAATAGCAATCAGCCCCAGCATTTT	CASSPRNGRNSNQPQHF
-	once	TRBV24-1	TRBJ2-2	TGTGCCACCAGTGATGGGGGCGGGGGAATTACCGGGGAGCTGTTTTTT	CATSDGGGGITGELFF
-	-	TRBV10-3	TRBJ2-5	TGTGCCATCAGTGAGAATGTACAGGGACCCCAAGAGACCCAGTACTTC	CAISENVQGPQETQYF
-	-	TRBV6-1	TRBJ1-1	TGTGCCAGCACCCGATCGGAGGGGCACACTGAAGCTTTCTTT	CASTRSEGHTEAFF
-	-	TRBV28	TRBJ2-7	TGTGCCAGCAGTTTACCGGCAGGGAAAAGCGAGCAGTACTTC	CASSLPAGKSEQYF